The 15 T cell receptor beta chains reported below all come from one sample, sequenced in a study of cytomegalovirus exposure and HLA in healthy donors. Primers for the PCR totalled 60 Vbeta and 13 Jbeta. Some clones are missing from TCRdb's copy, which holds only in-frame ones; the method was immunoSEQ multiplex PCR. The sample's table shows approximately 45,000 clones. The specimen sequenced was PBMCs. Every receptor here comes from a male donor in good health and CMV-seronegative.

This chain uses TRBV12-5 with TRBJ1-5, with D uncertain. Trimming pared 1 base from V and 5 bases from J, leaving 3 bases between. CDR1 LGHNT and CDR2 FRNRAP come from the germline V gene. CDR3 length equals 12 residues. The CDR3 nucleotides are TGTGCTAGTGGTTTGGCTTATCAGCCCCAGCATTTT. It specifies CASGLAYQPQHF.

V and J are TRBV7-8 and TRBJ2-7; 8 nucleotides line up with TRBD2. There are 16 residues in the CDR3. With V trimmed by 0 bases and J by 4 bases, 8 bases remained unmatched. Germline CDR1 is SGHVS and CDR2 is FQNEAQ. CDR3 bases: TGTGCCAGCAGCTTAGCGTGGGCAGCGGGAGAATACGAGCAGTACTTC. It translates to CASSLAWAAGEYEQYF.

The chain carries TRBV5-1 and TRBJ1-5, with no clear D. This CDR3 is built from 14 residues. Trimming removed 0 bases from V and 2 bases from J, with 6 bases in between. Per the germline V gene, CDR1 is SGHRS and CDR2 is YFSETQ. CDR3 nucleotides: TGCGCCAGCAGCTTGGAAGTAGGCAATCAGCCCCAGCATTTT. Its protein is CASSLEVGNQPQHF.

The chain has TRBV4-2 and TRBJ1-6; 7 nucleotides align to TRBD1. Trimming took 1 base from V and 3 from J; bases not matched to a gene: 0. The CDR3 contains 15 residues. The germline CDR1 and CDR2 sequences are LGHNA and YNFKEQ. CDR3 coding DNA: TGTGCCAGCAGCCAAGGGGACAGCTATAATTCACCCCTCCACTTT. Its translation: CASSQGDSYNSPLHF.

The CDR3 loop reads CASSEGTGSGYTF. The CDR3 DNA reads as TGCGCCAGCAGTGAAGGGACAGGGAGTGGCTACACCTTC. The chain joins TRBV10-2 to TRBJ1-2; TRBD1 matches 9 bases. Germline CDR1 is WSHSY and CDR2 is SAAADI. The CDR3 is 13 residues long. V lost 3 bases and J lost 7; bases outside the gene matches: 3.

The V gene is TRBV5-1, the J gene TRBJ1-2, with unresolved D. V shed 3 bases and J shed 1 base, with 10 bases lying between them. This CDR3 has 14 residues. Per the germline V gene, CDR1 is SGHRS and CDR2 is YFSETQ. CDR3 sequence: CASSSGQVNYGYTF. Here the CDR3 DNA reads TGCGCCAGCAGCTCTGGCCAGGTTAACTATGGCTACACCTTC.

The J gene is TRBJ1-6, the V gene TRBV2; TRBD1 is a possible D gene (5 bases). The V end lost 6 bases, the J end lost 0 bases, and 9 bases lay between the germline ends. Looked up from germline, CDR1 is SNHLY and CDR2 is FYNNEI. CDR3 length: 15 residues. CDR3 nucleotides: TGTGCCAGCAGGGGGCAGGGCTCCTATAATTCACCCCTCCACTTT. It encodes CASRGQGSYNSPLHF.

The chain links TRBV7-9 to TRBJ1-1; 9 bases agree with TRBD1. Germline-derived CDR1 and CDR2 are SEHNR and FQNEAQ (reference sequence). The CDR3 has 15 amino acids. V shed 6 bases, J shed 11 bases, and the junction held 16 bases outside the gene matches. CDR3 nucleotide sequence: TGTGCCAGCAGTCCCACAGGGGGCAACAGGAGAGAGGCTTTCTTT. Its translation: CASSPTGGNRREAFF. Complete variable domain (other parts from reference TRBV7-9 and TRBJ1-1): DTGVSQNPRHKITKRGQNVTFRCDPISEHNRLYWYRQTLGQGPEFLTYFQNEAQLEKSRLLSDRFSAERPKGSFSTLEIQRTEQGDSAMYLCASSPTGGNRREAFFGQGTRLTVV.

The V call is TRBV29-1, the J call TRBJ1-4; TRBD1 agrees at 10 bases. Trimming cost V 5 bases and J 7 bases; bases outside gene matches: 16. Germline-derived CDR1 and CDR2 are SQVTM and ANQGSEA. There are 17 residues in the CDR3. The CDR3 DNA reads TGCAGCGTTTTGGCTGGACAGGGGGAGTCTTGGGGTGAAAAACTGTTTTTT. This gives the protein CSVLAGQGESWGEKLFF.

V usage is TRBV27 and J usage is TRBJ1-1, with D unclear. Trimming removed 4 bases from V and 1 base from J, with 7 bases in between. The V gene's germline CDR1 is MNHEY and CDR2 SMNVEV (reference sequence). The CDR3 is 13 residues long. The chain's CDR3 is CASSSGRNTEAFF. DNA for the CDR3: TGTGCCAGCAGTTCTGGGCGGAACACTGAAGCTTTCTTT.

This rearrangement joins TRBV2 to TRBJ1-2; tentatively, D is TRBD1 (5 bases). V shed 3 bases and J shed 8 bases, with 13 bases lying between them. The CDR3 is made up of 13 amino acids. Germline V CDR1 and CDR2: SNHLY, FYNNEI. CDR3 residues: CASSDRDSEGYTF. CDR3 bases: TGTGCCAGCAGTGACCGGGACTCTGAGGGCTACACCTTC.

The rearrangement links TRBV5-1 to TRBJ1-2; no reliable D call. V lost 4 bases to trimming and J lost 5 bases, with 6 bases between them. This CDR3 has 11 residues. Germline V gives CDR1 SGHRS, CDR2 YFSETQ. The CDR3 bases are TGCGCCAGCAGCAATCTTTATGGCTACACCTTC. Translated, it gives CASSNLYGYTF.

This chain links TRBV9 with TRBJ2-7; D gene uncertain. Trimming took off 0 bases at V and 4 bases at J, with 8 bases between the two ends. The germline V gene has CDR1 SGDLS and CDR2 YYNGEE. This CDR3 is 13 amino acids long. In nucleotides, the CDR3 is TGTGCCAGCAGCGTAGGGGCAGGATACGAGCAGTACTTC. Protein product: CASSVGAGYEQYF.

The V and J genes are TRBV30 and TRBJ2-2, with 8 bases aligning to TRBD1. The CDR3 runs 16 residues. V lost 5 bases, J lost 0 bases, and 8 bases stayed unmatched. The V gene's germline CDR1 is GTSNPN and CDR2 SVGIG (reference sequence). CDR3: CAWVTGTGSNTGELFF. For the CDR3, the DNA is TGTGCCTGGGTAACCGGGACAGGCTCGAACACCGGGGAGCTGTTTTTT.

The rearrangement joins TRBV7-9 to TRBJ1-6, with 7 positions matching TRBD1. The CDR3 sequence is 16 residues long. V trimming: 5 bases; J trimming: 7 bases; junction bases outside the gene matches: 11. Germline lookup yields CDR1 SEHNR and CDR2 FQNEAQ (reference sequence). The CDR3 nucleotides read TGTGCCAGCAGCGCCCGACAGGGTATAGGGAATTCACCCCTCCACTTT. Its translation is CASSARQGIGNSPLHF.